These T cell receptor beta chains were read from a single sample in a study of T-cell reconstitution after alpha-beta-depleted transplantation in children. Each CDR3 protein is one row after TCRdb ran MiXCR on the PCR reads. Among under 750,000 distinct CDR3 sequences listed, 20% to 25% were seen once. The source was PBMCs, mostly from graft donor cells, collected 360 days after TCRalphabeta/CD19-depleted stem cell transplant. The receptors here all came from a boy in the first two years of life who had a stem cell transplant for acute myeloid leukemia, so the T cells may come from the graft donor. Both conserved end residues are part of each CDR3. The D gene is left open where the match is weak. Only some rows state a clone size, as once, few, many or a class for expanded clones.

j_gene | d_gene | abundance | v_gene | CDR3aa | CDR3nt
TRBJ2-7 | TRBD1 | NA | TRBV5-1 | CASSLPDRPSYEQYF | TGCGCCAGCAGCCTTCCGGACAGGCCGTCCTACGAGCAGTACTTC
TRBJ2-1 | TRBD2 | few | TRBV7-6 | CASSLHPGLASYEQFF | TGTGCCAGCAGCCTTCATCCGGGACTAGCTAGCTATGAGCAGTTCTTC
TRBJ2-5 | TRBD2 | many | TRBV20-1 | CSARTSGGGETQYF | TGCAGTGCCCGGACTAGCGGGGGGGGAGAGACCCAGTACTTC
TRBJ1-6 | NA | NA | TRBV15 | CATSRSGQNSPLHF | TGTGCCACCAGCAGATCCGGACAGAATTCACCCCTCCACTTT
TRBJ2-1 | TRBD2 | NA | TRBV28 | CASSSPSAGGNEQFF | TGTGCCAGCAGTTCCCCTTCGGCGGGGGGAAATGAGCAGTTCTTC
TRBJ1-5 | NA | few | TRBV12-3/TRBV12-4 | CASSPDGNWVNQPQHF | TGTGCCAGCAGTCCAGATGGGAATTGGGTCAATCAGCCCCAGCATTTT
TRBJ1-5 | TRBD1 | few | TRBV28 | CASSVTGSDEPQHF | TGTGCCAGCAGTGTGACAGGGTCCGACGAGCCCCAGCATTTT
TRBJ2-7 | TRBD1 | few | TRBV15 | CATSRRDRGYEQYF | TGTGCCACCAGCAGGAGGGACAGGGGGTACGAGCAGTACTTC
TRBJ1-3 | NA | many | TRBV5-6 | CASSPAHWGRSGNTIYF | TGTGCCAGCAGCCCCGCACATTGGGGCCGCTCTGGAAACACCATATATTTT
TRBJ1-6 | NA | many | TRBV28 | CASGKGSYNSPLHF | TGTGCCAGCGGGAAGGGATCCTATAATTCACCCCTCCACTTT
TRBJ2-3 | TRBD1 | many | TRBV6-1 | CASSQRGDRETSTDTQYF | TGTGCCAGCAGTCAAAGGGGGGACAGGGAGACTTCAACAGATACGCAGTATTTT
TRBJ1-1 | TRBD1 | NA | TRBV20-1 | CSARAPGQGNTEAFF | TGCAGTGCTAGAGCTCCGGGACAGGGTAACACTGAAGCTTTCTTT
TRBJ2-1 | TRBD2 | few | TRBV12-3/TRBV12-4 | CASSLSLLAGGPYNEQFF | TGTGCCAGCAGCCTTTCCCTACTAGCGGGGGGGCCATACAATGAGCAGTTCTTC
TRBJ2-7 | NA | few | TRBV5-4 | CASSLLPQGGTGNLGEQYF | TGTGCCAGCAGCTTGCTCCCCCAAGGAGGGACGGGAAACTTGGGGGAGCAGTACTTC
TRBJ2-3 | TRBD1 | NA | TRBV5-1 | CASSFSGTGTPTDTQYF | TGCGCCAGCAGCTTCTCCGGGACAGGGACCCCCACAGATACGCAGTATTTT
TRBJ1-1 | NA | NA | TRBV6-6 | CASSFDSTDEAFF | TGTGCCAGCAGCTTTGACTCAACCGATGAAGCTTTCTTT
TRBJ1-5 | NA | few | TRBV6-6 | CASSYEFNQPQHF | TGTGCCAGCAGTTATGAATTCAATCAGCCCCAGCATTTT
TRBJ1-6 | TRBD1 | many | TRBV12-3/TRBV12-4 | CASSFGQGVSPLHF | TGTGCCAGCAGTTTTGGACAGGGAGTGTCACCCCTCCACTTT
TRBJ1-6 | TRBD1 | NA | TRBV12-3/TRBV12-4 | CASSIDRGALHF | TGTGCCAGCAGCATCGACAGGGGAGCCCTCCACTTT
TRBJ2-5 | NA | NA | TRBV4-1 | CASSPPRRTGRGETQYF | TGCGCCAGCAGCCCCCCGAGGCGGACAGGGAGGGGAGAGACCCAGTACTTC
TRBJ1-1 | NA | NA | TRBV20-1 | CSARGDMNTEAFF | TGCAGTGCTAGAGGTGACATGAACACTGAAGCTTTCTTT
TRBJ2-1 | NA | many | TRBV12-3/TRBV12-4 | CASSIQAAQYNEQFF | TGTGCCAGCAGCATACAGGCCGCGCAGTACAATGAGCAGTTCTTC
TRBJ2-5 | TRBD2 | few | TRBV12-3/TRBV12-4 | CASSLETSGGETQYF | TGTGCCAGCAGTTTAGAGACTAGCGGGGGAGAGACCCAGTACTTC
TRBJ2-5 | NA | few | TRBV20-1 | CSATGRGGPGETQYF | TGCAGTGCTACCGGAAGAGGCGGTCCGGGCGAGACCCAGTACTTC
TRBJ2-2 | NA | few | TRBV12-5 | CASGLLDVGELFF | TGTGCTAGTGGTTTGCTTGACGTCGGGGAGCTGTTTTTT
TRBJ2-7 | NA | few | TRBV20-1 | CSARRAPGQGEQYF | TGCAGTGCTAGAAGGGCTCCGGGACAAGGCGAGCAGTACTTC
TRBJ2-7 | TRBD2 | many | TRBV20-1 | CSARDPGAGILNAYF | TGCAGTGCTAGGGACCCCGGAGCGGGGATTCTTAATGCGTACTTC
TRBJ1-2 | TRBD1 | few | TRBV9 | CASSARTGKEGYTF | TGTGCCAGCAGCGCCCGGACAGGGAAGGAAGGCTACACCTTC